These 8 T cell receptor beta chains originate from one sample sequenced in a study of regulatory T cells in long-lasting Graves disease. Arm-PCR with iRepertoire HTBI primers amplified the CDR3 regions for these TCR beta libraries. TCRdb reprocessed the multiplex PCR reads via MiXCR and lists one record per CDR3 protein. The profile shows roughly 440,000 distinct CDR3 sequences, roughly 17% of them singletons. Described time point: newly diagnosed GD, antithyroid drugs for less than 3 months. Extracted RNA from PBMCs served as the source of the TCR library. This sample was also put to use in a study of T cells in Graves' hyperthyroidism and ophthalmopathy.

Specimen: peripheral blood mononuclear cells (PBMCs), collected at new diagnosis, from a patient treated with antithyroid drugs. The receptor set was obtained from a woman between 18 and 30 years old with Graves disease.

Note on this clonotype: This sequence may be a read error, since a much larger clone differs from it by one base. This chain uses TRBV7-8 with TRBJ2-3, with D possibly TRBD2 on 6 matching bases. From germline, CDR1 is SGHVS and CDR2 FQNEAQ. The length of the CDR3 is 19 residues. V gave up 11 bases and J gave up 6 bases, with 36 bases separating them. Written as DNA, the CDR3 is TGTGCCGGCATCGAAAATGGTTGGGCGGGGACCTTAAGGACGGATACGCAGTATTTT. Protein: CAGIENGWAGTLRTDTQYF.

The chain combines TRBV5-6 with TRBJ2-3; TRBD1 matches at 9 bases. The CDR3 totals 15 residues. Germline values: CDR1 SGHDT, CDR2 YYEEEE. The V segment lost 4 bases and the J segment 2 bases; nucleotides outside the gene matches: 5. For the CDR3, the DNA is TGTGCCAGCAGCCGGACAGGGGCCTTCACAGATACGCAGTATTTT. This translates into CASSRTGAFTDTQYF.

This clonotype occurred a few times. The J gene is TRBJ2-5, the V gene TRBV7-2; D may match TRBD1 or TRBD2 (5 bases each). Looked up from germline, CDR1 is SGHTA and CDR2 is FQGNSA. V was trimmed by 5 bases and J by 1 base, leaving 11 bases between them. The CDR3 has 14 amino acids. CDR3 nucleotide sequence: TGTGCCAGCAGCCAGGGAGCTACCCAAGAGACCCAGTACTTC. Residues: CASSQGATQETQYF. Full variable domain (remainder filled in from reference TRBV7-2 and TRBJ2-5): GAGVSQSPSNKVTEKGKDVELRCDPISGHTALYWYRQSLGQGLEFLIYFQGNSAPDKSGLPSDRFSAERTGGSVSTLTIQRTQQEDSAVYLCASSQGATQETQYFGPGTRLLVL.

CDR3 in amino acids: CASSPNLSDYEQYF. CDR3 sequence (DNA): TGCGCCAGCAGCCCCAACCTTAGCGATTACGAGCAGTACTTC. The J gene is TRBJ2-7, the V gene TRBV4-1; possibly TRBD2 for D (5 bases). The V gene lost 4 bases and the J gene lost 4 bases, with 14 bases spanning the gap. Germline V lookup: CDR1 MGHRA, CDR2 YSYEKL. There are 14 residues in the CDR3.

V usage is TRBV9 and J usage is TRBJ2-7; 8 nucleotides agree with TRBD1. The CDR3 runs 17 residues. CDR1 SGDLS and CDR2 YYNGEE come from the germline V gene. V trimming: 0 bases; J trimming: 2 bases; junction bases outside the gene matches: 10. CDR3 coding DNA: TGTGCCAGCAGCGTAGCTACCCTAGGGACAGGCGCCTACGAGCAGTACTTC. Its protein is CASSVATLGTGAYEQYF.

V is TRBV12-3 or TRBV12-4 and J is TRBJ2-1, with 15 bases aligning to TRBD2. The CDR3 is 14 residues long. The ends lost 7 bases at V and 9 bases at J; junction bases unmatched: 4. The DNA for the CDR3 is TGTGCCAGCAAGGAGGGACTAGCGGGAGGTGAGCAGTTCTTC. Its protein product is CASKEGLAGGEQFF.

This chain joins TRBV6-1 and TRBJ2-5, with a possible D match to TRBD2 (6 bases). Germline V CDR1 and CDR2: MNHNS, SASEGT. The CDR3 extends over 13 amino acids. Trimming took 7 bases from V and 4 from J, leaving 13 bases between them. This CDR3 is CASKKRERETQYF. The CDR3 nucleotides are TGTGCCAGCAAGAAACGGGAGAGAGAGACCCAGTACTTC.

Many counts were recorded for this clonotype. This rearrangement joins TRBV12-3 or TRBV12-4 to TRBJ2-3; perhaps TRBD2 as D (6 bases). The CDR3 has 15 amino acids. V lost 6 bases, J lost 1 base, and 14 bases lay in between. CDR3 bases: TGTGCCAGCAGCCTACGACTAGGGGGCACAGATACGCAGTATTTT. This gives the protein CASSLRLGGTDTQYF.